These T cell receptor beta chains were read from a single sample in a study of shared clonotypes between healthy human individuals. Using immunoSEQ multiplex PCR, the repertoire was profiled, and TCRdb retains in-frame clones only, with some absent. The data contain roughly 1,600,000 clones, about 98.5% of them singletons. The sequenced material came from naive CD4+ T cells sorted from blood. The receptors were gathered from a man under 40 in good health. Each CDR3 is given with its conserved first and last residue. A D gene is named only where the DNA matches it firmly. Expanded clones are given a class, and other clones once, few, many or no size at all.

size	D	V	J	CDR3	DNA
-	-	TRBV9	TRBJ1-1	CASSVSSGNTEAFF	TGTGCCAGCAGCGTCTCCTCAGGGAACACTGAAGCTTTCTTT
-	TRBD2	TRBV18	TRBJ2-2	CASSLRGTSANGELFF	TGTGCCAGCTCCCTAAGGGGGACTAGCGCGAACGGGGAGCTGTTTTTT
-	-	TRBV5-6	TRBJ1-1	CASSFGGAGTEAFF	TGTGCCAGCAGCTTCGGGGGCGCGGGCACTGAAGCTTTCTTT
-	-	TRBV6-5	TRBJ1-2	CASSDPRAGGYTF	TGTGCCAGCAGTGACCCCAGGGCGGGTGGCTACACCTTC
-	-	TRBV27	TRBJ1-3	CASSFGPLGNTIYF	TGTGCCAGCAGTTTCGGGCCGTTGGGAAACACCATATATTTT
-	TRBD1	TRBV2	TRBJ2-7	CASRDRGPRGEQYF	TGTGCCAGCAGGGACAGGGGGCCGAGGGGCGAGCAGTACTTC
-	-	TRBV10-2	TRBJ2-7	CASQDPAGPSYEQYF	TGCGCCAGCCAGGACCCTGCAGGGCCTTCCTACGAGCAGTACTTC
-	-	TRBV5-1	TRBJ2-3	CASSLRVLTDTQYF	TGCGCCAGCAGCTTACGGGTTCTCACAGATACGCAGTATTTT
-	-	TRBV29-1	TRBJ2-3	CSGKAGDTQYF	TGCAGCGGCAAAGCGGGAGATACGCAGTATTTT
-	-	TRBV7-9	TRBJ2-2	CASSSTTPGELFF	TGTGCCAGCAGCTCGACAACGCCCGGGGAGCTGTTTTTT
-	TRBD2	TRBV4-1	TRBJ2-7	CASSQPTSGSYEQYF	TGCGCCAGCAGCCAACCAACTAGCGGCTCCTACGAGCAGTACTTC
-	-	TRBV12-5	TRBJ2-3	CASGLVGGLGDTQYF	TGTGCTAGTGGTTTGGTCGGAGGGCTCGGAGATACGCAGTATTTT
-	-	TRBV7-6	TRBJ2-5	CASSLSRAGAPETQYF	TGTGCCAGCAGCTTATCTCGGGCGGGGGCTCCAGAGACCCAGTACTTC
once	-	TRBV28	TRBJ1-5	CASSQGGNNQPQHF	TGTGCCAGCAGCCAAGGGGGAAACAATCAGCCCCAGCATTTT
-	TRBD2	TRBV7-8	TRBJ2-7	CASSTLAGGPHEQYF	TGTGCCAGCAGTACACTAGCGGGAGGGCCGCATGAGCAGTACTTC
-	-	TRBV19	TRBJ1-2	CASSSTISTGIYGYTF	TGTGCCAGTAGTTCAACGATCTCAACAGGGATCTATGGCTACACCTTC
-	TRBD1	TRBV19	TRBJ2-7	CASSIGDRGSYEQYF	TGTGCCAGTAGTATAGGGGACAGGGGTTCCTACGAGCAGTACTTC
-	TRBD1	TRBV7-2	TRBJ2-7	CASSIGQGASYEQYF	TGTGCCAGCAGCATTGGACAGGGGGCTTCCTACGAGCAGTACTTC
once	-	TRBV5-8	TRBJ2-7	CASSLGLYRYGEQYF	TGTGCCAGCAGCTTGGGACTATACCGTTACGGGGAGCAGTACTTC
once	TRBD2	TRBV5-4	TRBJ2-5	CASSYGSGRARETQYF	TGTGCCAGCAGCTACGGTAGCGGGAGGGCCAGAGAGACCCAGTACTTC
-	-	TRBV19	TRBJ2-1	CASTSRSYNEQFF	TGTGCCAGTACCTCCCGGTCCTACAATGAGCAGTTCTTC
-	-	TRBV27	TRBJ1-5	CASTLGRDQPQHF	TGTGCCAGCACCCTCGGGCGAGATCAGCCCCAGCATTTT
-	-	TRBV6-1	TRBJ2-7	CASSEHGQGGPYEQYF	TGTGCCAGCAGTGAGCACGGGCAGGGGGGACCCTACGAGCAGTACTTC
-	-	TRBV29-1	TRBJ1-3	CSVCNMAGNTIYF	TGCAGCGTTTGTAATATGGCTGGAAACACCATATATTTT
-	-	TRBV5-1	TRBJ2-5	CASSLERLGKETQYF	TGCGCCAGCAGCTTGGAACGGCTGGGGAAAGAGACCCAGTACTTC
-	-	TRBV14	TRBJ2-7	CASSQWGTVSYEQYF	TGTGCCAGCAGCCAATGGGGTACGGTATCCTACGAGCAGTACTTC
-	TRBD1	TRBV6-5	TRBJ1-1	CASTPHGQGNTEAFF	TGTGCCAGCACCCCCCACGGACAGGGGAATACTGAAGCTTTCTTT
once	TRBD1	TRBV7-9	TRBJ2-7	CASSFYRDSSYEQYF	TGTGCCAGCAGCTTTTACCGGGACAGCTCCTACGAGCAGTACTTC
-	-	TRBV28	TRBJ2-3	CASSGEAGTDTQYF	TGTGCCAGCAGTGGGGAGGCGGGCACAGATACGCAGTATTTT
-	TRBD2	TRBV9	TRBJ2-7	CASSVGSGNPNEQYF	TGTGCCAGCAGCGTAGGTAGCGGGAACCCCAACGAGCAGTACTTC
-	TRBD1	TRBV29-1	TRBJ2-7	CSLRTGGVPQYF	TGCAGCTTACGGACAGGGGGCGTTCCGCAGTACTTC
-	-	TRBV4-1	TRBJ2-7	CASSQEPRDVAYEQYF	TGCGCCAGCAGCCAAGAGCCGCGGGACGTCGCCTACGAGCAGTACTTC
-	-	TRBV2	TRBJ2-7	CASSEEVYEQYF	TGTGCCAGCAGTGAAGAGGTCTACGAGCAGTACTTC
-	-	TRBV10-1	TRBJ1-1	CASSGDLNTEAFF	TGCGCCAGCAGTGGGGACTTGAACACTGAAGCTTTCTTT
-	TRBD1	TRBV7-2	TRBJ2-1	CASSLDRSFYNEQFF	TGTGCCAGCAGCTTGGACAGGTCATTCTACAATGAGCAGTTCTTC
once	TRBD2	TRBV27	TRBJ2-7	CASSRQGTSGTYEQYF	TGTGCCAGCAGTCGTCAAGGGACTAGCGGGACCTACGAGCAGTACTTC
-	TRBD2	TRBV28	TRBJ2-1	CAGSLAGGSYNEQFF	TGTGCCGGCTCGCTAGCGGGGGGCTCCTACAATGAGCAGTTCTTC
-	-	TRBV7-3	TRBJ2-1	CASSPSSWGSSYNEQFF	TGTGCCAGCAGCCCCTCAAGCTGGGGTAGCTCCTACAATGAGCAGTTCTTC
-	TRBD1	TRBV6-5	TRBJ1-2	CASSNHRGNYGYTF	TGTGCCAGCAGTAACCACAGGGGTAACTATGGCTACACCTTC
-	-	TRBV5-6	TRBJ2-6	CASSLSTGSGANVLTF	TGTGCCAGCAGCTTGTCAACGGGGTCTGGGGCCAACGTCCTGACTTTC
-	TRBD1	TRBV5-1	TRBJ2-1	CASRFQGASSYNEQFF	TGCGCCAGCCGATTCCAGGGGGCTAGCTCCTACAATGAGCAGTTCTTC
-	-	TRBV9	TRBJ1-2	CASSVWMGAEEGIGGYTF	TGTGCCAGCAGCGTCTGGATGGGGGCGGAGGAGGGAATAGGTGGCTACACCTTC
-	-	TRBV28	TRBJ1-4	CASSLGGLYKGGKLFF	TGTGCCAGCAGTTTAGGAGGGTTATACAAAGGGGGAAAACTGTTTTTT
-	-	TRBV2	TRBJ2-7	CASSRTRSYEQYF	TGTGCCAGTTCCCGGACCCGGTCCTACGAGCAGTACTTC
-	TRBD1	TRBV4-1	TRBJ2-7	CASSHKPTGTHTYEQYF	TGCGCCAGCAGCCATAAACCGACAGGGACCCACACCTACGAGCAGTACTTC
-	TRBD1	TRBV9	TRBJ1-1	CASSRGAGGMNTEAFF	TGTGCCAGCAGCCGAGGGGCAGGGGGCATGAACACTGAAGCTTTCTTT
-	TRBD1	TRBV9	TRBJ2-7	CASSVGGGDRSLSYEQYF	TGTGCCAGCAGCGTAGGAGGTGGGGACAGAAGTTTATCCTACGAGCAGTACTTC
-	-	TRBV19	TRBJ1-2	CASSIIGYGYTF	TGTGCCAGTAGTATTATAGGATATGGCTACACCTTC
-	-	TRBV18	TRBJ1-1	CASSPSAGNTEAFF	TGTGCCAGCTCACCGTCGGCGGGGAACACTGAAGCTTTCTTT